This T cell receptor beta chain originates from a study of blood T cells in healthy people across ages. Points from the study as a whole: TCR beta diversity, measured per million T cells, fell in a roughly linear way with age. Diversity figures based on one million T cells were deemed too low. The unsorted PBMCs prevented any conclusive comparison of naive versus antigen-experienced cells.

Trimming removed 0 bases at V and 6 bases at J, with 8 bases between. This CDR3 has 14 amino acids. From germline, CDR1 is LGHDT and CDR2 YNNKEL (reference sequence). A second 7 to 11 cycle PCR used barcoded and J-beta primers. TCRdb analysed the 5' RACE reads with MiXCR anew, one entry per CDR3 protein. The data hold over 950,000 distinct CDR3 sequences, with less than 45% observed a single time. Concerning this clonotype: Its antigen remains unidentified.

This chain connects TRBV3-1 to TRBJ1-4; maybe TRBD1 (6 bases). The clonotype originates from a young man in good health. Sample: blood. In DNA, the CDR3 is TGTGCCAGCAGCCAAGAATACAGGGATGAAAAACTGTTTTTT. Translating it yields CASSQEYRDEKLFF.